The T cell receptor (beta chain) described here comes from a study of vaccination effects on CD4 cells after COVID-19. Overall study results and limits: Small numbers of convalescent patients limited the study. It also lacked early post-infection timepoints.

ViraFEST assay sequencing came after antigen-specific CD4+ T cells were expanded with viral peptide pools. Cells that had been cultured for less than 13 days were the source of isolated CD4+ T cells. Between March and December 2020, the person had a SARS-CoV-2 infection that PCR confirmed. Vaccine administered to participants consisted of two doses of either BNT162b2 or mRNA-1273. This CDR3 is 14 amino acids long. Germline V gives CDR1 SNHLY, CDR2 FYNNEI. The ends lost 5 bases at V and 4 bases at J; junction bases unmatched: 0. By frequency in the sample, this clone is medium-sized. Its target is not known. Sequencing used immunoSEQ multiplex PCR; TCRdb keeps in-frame clones, though not all of them. This table has about 13,000 clones, just under 75% appearing once.

The starting material was CD4+ T cells from PBMCs cultured with HCoV-NL63 spike peptides, obtained after COVID-19 vaccination. The clonotype originates from a human donor who had a prior SARS-CoV-2 infection. The V call is TRBV2, the J call TRBJ2-3; 13 nucleotides align to TRBD2. The CDR3 sequence is CASSTSGGADTQYF. The CDR3 region has the DNA TGTGCCAGCAGTACTAGCGGGGGGGCAGATACGCAGTATTTT.